The clone carrying this TCR beta chain was counted between two and nine times. The antigen is undetermined. V lost 3 bases and J lost 8, with 15 bases in between. This CDR3 spans 14 amino acids. Germline V gene lookup returns CDR1 LGHNA and CDR2 YSLEER. The sample belongs to a study of T cells after yellow fever vaccination. For the study at large: Preparation of fractions with low cell numbers was performed using SMART-Seq v4 Ultra Low Input. Study findings and constraints: The CD4 and CD8 compartments had a small share of their clonotypes in common.

TCRdb used MiXCR to reprocess the 5' RACE reads, holding one entry per CDR3 protein. The sample contains fewer than 400,000 distinct CDR3 sequences, about 6.2% of which appear only once. Source: PBMCs, taken 5 days after the yellow fever booster vaccination. The chain is built from TRBV4-3 and TRBJ2-3; a possible D gene is TRBD1 (6 bases). The receptor's source is a man aged 25-40 years who received the YFV17D yellow fever vaccine. CDR3 loop: CASSQTGGSGTQYF. The CDR3 nucleotides read TGCGCCAGCAGCCAGACAGGAGGTTCCGGTACGCAGTATTTT.